This T cell receptor (beta chain) is from a study of cytomegalovirus exposure and HLA in healthy donors. General study points: Prediction of most subjects' HLA-A and HLA-B alleles by TCR beta sequences was reportedly accurate. Around 160 TCR beta chains were listed as cytomegalovirus-associated. In a later analysis, at a false discovery rate of 0.05, 16,951 TCR beta sequences matched HLA alleles. There were some public TCRs occurring in many donors, but most TCR sequences were rare.

Primers for the PCR totalled 60 Vbeta and 13 Jbeta. The protocol was immunoSEQ multiplex PCR, while the TCRdb copy is restricted to in-frame clones and leaves out a portion. Of roughly 100,000 clones listed, about 70% were seen once; the top ten hold 2.5% to 3.5%. About this clone itself: Its antigen is still unknown.

V was clipped by 2 bases and J by 2 bases, with 13 bases between them. The CDR3 sequence is 16 residues long. Germline V gives CDR1 MNHNS, CDR2 SASEGT. The V call is TRBV6-1, the J call TRBJ1-5; D gene uncertain. This receptor was taken from a female donor in good health and CMV-seronegative. The sequencing sample was made of PBMCs. CDR3 in amino acids: CASSEIGAFRNQPQHF. In nucleotides, the CDR3 is TGTGCCAGCAGTGAAATCGGAGCATTCCGCAATCAGCCCCAGCATTTT.